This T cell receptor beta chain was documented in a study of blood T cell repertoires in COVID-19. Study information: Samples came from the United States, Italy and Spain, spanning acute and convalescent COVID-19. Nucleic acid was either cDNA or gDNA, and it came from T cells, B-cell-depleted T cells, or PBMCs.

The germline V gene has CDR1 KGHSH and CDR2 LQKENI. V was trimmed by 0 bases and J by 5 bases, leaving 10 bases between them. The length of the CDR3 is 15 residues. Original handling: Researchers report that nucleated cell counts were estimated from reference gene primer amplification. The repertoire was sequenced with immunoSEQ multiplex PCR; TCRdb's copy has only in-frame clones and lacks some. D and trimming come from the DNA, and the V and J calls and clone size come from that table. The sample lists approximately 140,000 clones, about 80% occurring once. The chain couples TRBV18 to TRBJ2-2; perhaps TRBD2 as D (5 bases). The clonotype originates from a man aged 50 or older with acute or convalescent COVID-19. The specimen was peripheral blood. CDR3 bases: TGTGCCAGCTCACCACCATCCGGAGGAACCGGGGAGCTGTTTTTT. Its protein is CASSPPSGGTGELFF.